This entry lists 29 T cell receptor beta chains sequenced from one sample in a study of T cells expressing NK-cell markers. TCRdb reprocessed the 5' RACE reads; each CDR3 protein has one entry and no DNA is given. The sample has about 460,000 distinct CDR3 sequences. Input material: blood T cells: a sorted CD56 or NKG2C T cell subset, CD4+ or CD8+ T cells, or bulk PBMC T cells (not recorded which). All receptors come from a woman aged 45 to 65 in good health.

Here the CDR3 reads CASSQVPASLHF. V usage is TRBV3-1 and J usage is TRBJ1-6. CDR1 and CDR2 (germline): LGHDT, YNNKEL (reference sequence). This CDR3 region has 12 residues.

CDR3 in amino acids: CASSQEGTPGEQYF. This chain links TRBV3-1 with TRBJ2-7; TCRdb picks TRBD2, but there is no DNA to check that call. The CDR3 has 14 amino acids. The V gene's germline CDR1 is LGHDT and CDR2 YNNKEL (reference sequence).

Here the CDR3 reads CASSVRDSHYGYTF. The rearrangement joins TRBV25-1 to TRBJ1-2; TCRdb lists TRBD1, though no DNA is available to test this call. The CDR3 is 14 residues long. The V gene's germline CDR1 is MGHDK and CDR2 SYGVNS.

The V gene is TRBV20-1, the J gene TRBJ2-1; TCRdb calls TRBD2, which cannot be checked without DNA. The CDR3 has 15 amino acids. Germline loops: CDR1 DFQATT, CDR2 SNEGSKA (reference sequence). The CDR3 region is CSVKGTTSGQHEQFF.

The chain joins TRBV6-6 to TRBJ1-6; the D call of TRBD1 rests on TCRdb alone, since no DNA is present to check it. Germline CDR1 is MNHNY and CDR2 is SVGAGI (reference sequence). CDR3 length: 15 residues. The CDR3 is CASRGVFGDNSPLHF.

This chain uses TRBV2 with TRBJ2-2; without DNA, the TCRdb call of TRBD2 cannot be checked. Germline-derived CDR1 and CDR2 are SNHLY and FYNNEI. The length of the CDR3 is 15 residues. CDR3 in amino acids: CASSGGLAGAGELFF.

The chain has TRBV5-1 and TRBJ2-3; TCRdb's D gene call, TRBD2, goes unchecked for lack of DNA. Germline V gene lookup returns CDR1 SGHRS and CDR2 YFSETQ. The CDR3 extends over 17 amino acids. The CDR3 protein is CASSFFTGTSGSDTQYF.

This chain uses TRBV15 with TRBJ1-5; TCRdb's assignment of TRBD1 cannot be checked, as there is no DNA. CDR1 is LNHNV, CDR2 YYDKDF, per germline (reference sequence). The CDR3 runs 14 residues. The CDR3 protein is CATSSGQGWEPQHF.

The chain links TRBV3-1 to TRBJ2-2. The CDR3 contains 17 residues. Germline CDR1 is LGHDT and CDR2 is YNNKEL (reference sequence). The CDR3 here is CASSHIRLDMLTGELFF.

The chain couples TRBV12-3 or TRBV12-4 to TRBJ2-5; the D gene TCRdb calls, TRBD2, cannot be checked with no DNA. The CDR3 is 18 residues long. The CDR3 spells CASSSHRLAGGRGETQYF.

This sequence joins TRBV11-2 and TRBJ2-7; lacking DNA, the TRBD1 call made by TCRdb goes unchecked. Germline V gene sequence: CDR1 SGHAT, CDR2 FQNNGV. The CDR3 sequence is 13 residues long. The CDR3 here is CASMGASSYEQYF. Drawing the rest from reference TRBV11-2 and TRBJ2-7, the complete variable domain is EAGVAQSPRYKIIEKRQSVAFWCNPISGHATLYWYQQILGQGPKLLIQFQNNGVVDDSQLPKDRFSAERLKGVDSTLKIQPAKLEDSAVYLCASMGASSYEQYFGPGTRLTVT.

This sequence joins TRBV20-1 and TRBJ2-5; as DNA is missing, the TRBD1 call by TCRdb cannot be tested. CDR1 is DFQATT, CDR2 SNEGSKA, per germline (reference sequence). The CDR3 extends over 15 amino acids. The CDR3 sequence is CSASVWGQGGETQYF.

This chain uses TRBV20-1 with TRBJ2-6; TCRdb calls TRBD1, which cannot be checked without DNA. The length of the CDR3 is 12 residues. Germline values: CDR1 DFQATT, CDR2 SNEGSKA (reference sequence). CDR3 residues: CSARDPGTGLTF.

The V and J genes are TRBV14 and TRBJ1-1. Germline CDR1 is SGHDN and CDR2 is FVKESK. CDR3 size: 12 residues. The CDR3 reads CASSPGGTSAFF.

This chain links TRBV18 with TRBJ2-7; TCRdb calls TRBD2, which cannot be checked without DNA. CDR1 is KGHSH, CDR2 LQKENI, per germline. The CDR3 contains 12 residues. The CDR3 loop is CASSRALSEQYF.

This rearrangement joins TRBV5-1 to TRBJ2-1; TCRdb's D call of TRBD2 is untestable without DNA. The CDR3 runs 18 residues. Per the germline V gene, CDR1 is SGHRS and CDR2 is YFSETQ. CDR3 sequence reads: CASSLGTSGRISYNEQFF.

The rearrangement uses TRBV28 and TRBJ2-5; TCRdb lists TRBD2, though no DNA is available to test this call. CDR1 and CDR2 from the germline V gene are MDHEN and SYDVKM. The CDR3 runs to 14 residues. The CDR3 protein is CASSPRDFQETQYF.

This chain links TRBV24-1 with TRBJ2-1; as DNA is missing, the TRBD2 call by TCRdb cannot be tested. Germline V gene sequence: CDR1 KGHDR, CDR2 SFDVKD. The CDR3 spans 17 residues. This CDR3 is CATSDSTGTSRGTEQFF.

This rearrangement joins TRBV11-1 to TRBJ1-1; TCRdb's D call, TRBD1, is unchecked because there is no DNA. This CDR3 has 15 amino acids. CDR1 is SGHAT and CDR2 is FQDESV in the germline V gene (reference sequence). The CDR3: CASSRRTGEVAEAFF.

The CDR3 region is CASSQFTGDWRQYF. The chain recombines TRBV4-1 with TRBJ2-7; TCRdb indicates TRBD1, and absent DNA this call remains unverified. Germline CDR1 MGHRA, CDR2 YSYEKL. The CDR3 is made up of 14 amino acids.

This rearrangement joins TRBV4-1 to TRBJ1-2. Germline CDR1 and CDR2: MGHRA and YSYEKL. The CDR3 extends over 16 amino acids. CDR3 protein: CASSQMRGGRDYGYTF.

This rearrangement joins TRBV20-1 to TRBJ2-3; TCRdb's D call of TRBD2 is untestable without DNA. In germline, CDR1 is DFQATT, CDR2 SNEGSKA (reference sequence). The CDR3 has 18 amino acids. CDR3 region: CSAIGLAGDSYFTDTQYF.

The J gene is TRBJ1-1, the V gene TRBV3-1. CDR1 is LGHDT, CDR2 YNNKEL, per germline (reference sequence). This CDR3 has 13 residues. The CDR3 sequence is CASRMGPNTEAFF.

This rearrangement joins TRBV24-1 to TRBJ2-2; TCRdb reports TRBD2, a call that lacks DNA to check it against. CDR1 KGHDR and CDR2 SFDVKD come from the germline V gene. The CDR3 is 13 amino acids. The CDR3 loop reads CATSGRRTGELFF.

The chain is built from TRBV3-1 and TRBJ2-1; TCRdb returns TRBD2, unconfirmable since there is no DNA. The CDR3 sequence is 14 residues long. Germline V gene sequence: CDR1 LGHDT, CDR2 YNNKEL (reference sequence). CDR3: CASSQLAETNEQFF.

The chain employs TRBV6-6 and TRBJ2-7. Germline V CDR1 and CDR2: MNHNY, SVGAGI (reference sequence). The CDR3 has 11 amino acids. The CDR3 protein is CASAQLYEQYF.

The V and J genes are TRBV5-1 and TRBJ2-1; the D call from TCRdb, TRBD2, cannot be confirmed without DNA. Germline V gives CDR1 SGHRS, CDR2 YFSETQ. The CDR3 loop spans 15 amino acids. CDR3 in amino acids: CASRERESYFNEQFF.

The chain employs TRBV12-3 or TRBV12-4 and TRBJ2-5; no DNA is available, so the TRBD1 call from TCRdb remains unchecked. The CDR3 is made up of 14 amino acids. CDR3 amino acids: CASSPPGRGETQYF.

V is TRBV27 and J is TRBJ1-6. In germline, CDR1 is MNHEY, CDR2 SMNVEV (reference sequence). The CDR3 has 13 residues. CDR3 loop: CASSYFDNSPLHF.